This TCR beta chain was obtained from a study of human T cells and chemical hapten exposure. Looking at the study overall: Patients had diphenylcyclopropenone applied to the scalp weekly throughout the approximately 22-week study. Mostly female, the patients presented with alopecia areata, totalis or universalis. Overall study findings and caveats: Donors had alopecia, so their immune response may differ from healthy people's.

This clonotype came up a few times. No antigen is known for it. Time point of the sample: patch test 3, about 24 weeks after DPC sensitization. Treatment of the sample: therapeutic diphenylcyclopropenone sensitization with weekly scalp DPC. Investigators collected blood before applying each patch test. TCRdb processed the RACE reads anew with MiXCR; each CDR3 protein has one entry. The sample includes 130,000 or so distinct CDR3 sequences, around 11% of them seen just once. The receptor was isolated from a woman between 45 and 60 years old with alopecia areata. Some clones in this sample may be carry-over from other donors' samples. Sequenced material: whole blood, taken in connection with sensitization to the hapten diphenylcyclopropenone (DPC).

CDR3 residues: CASSLATGRREKLFF. The CDR3 DNA is TGTGCCAGCAGCTTAGCTACAGGGAGGCGTGAAAAACTGTTTTTT. This chain connects TRBV7-8 to TRBJ1-4, with TRBD1 as a possible D gene (6 bases). Germline V gene data show CDR1 as SGHVS and CDR2 as FQNEAQ. V was clipped by 0 bases and J by 7 bases, with 12 bases between them. CDR3 size: 15 residues.